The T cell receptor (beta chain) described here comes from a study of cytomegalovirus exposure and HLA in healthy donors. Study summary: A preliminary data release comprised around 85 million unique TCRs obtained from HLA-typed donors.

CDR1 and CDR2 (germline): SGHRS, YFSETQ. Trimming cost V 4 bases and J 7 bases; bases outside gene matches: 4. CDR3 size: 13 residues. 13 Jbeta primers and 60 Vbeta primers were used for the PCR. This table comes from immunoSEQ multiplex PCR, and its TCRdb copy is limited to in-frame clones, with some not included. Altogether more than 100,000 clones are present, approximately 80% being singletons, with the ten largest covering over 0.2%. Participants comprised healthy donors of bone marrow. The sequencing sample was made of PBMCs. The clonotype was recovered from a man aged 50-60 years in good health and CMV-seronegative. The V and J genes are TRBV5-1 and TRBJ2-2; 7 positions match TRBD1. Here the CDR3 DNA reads TGCGCCAGCAGCACAACAGGGGTCGGGGAGCTGTTTTTT. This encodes CASSTTGVGELFF.